Listed here is a single T cell receptor (beta chain). This specimen belongs to a study of blood T cell repertoires in COVID-19. From germline, CDR1 is MNHNY and CDR2 SVGAGI (reference sequence). Losses at the gene ends were 5 bases for V and 1 base for J; bases not matched to a gene: 5. The CDR3 is made up of 16 amino acids. In the authors' workflow: It was from reference gene primer amplification that nucleated cell counts were estimated. Here immunoSEQ multiplex PCR was the method, and the copy in TCRdb shows in-frame clones only, minus some. That table gives V, J and clone size, and the DNA gave D and trimming. This table holds 250,000 to 350,000 clones, roughly 90% found once.

The chain employs TRBV6-6 and TRBJ2-1, with 10 bases that match TRBD2. Sequenced sample: peripheral blood. The TCR was taken from a woman aged 55-70 years with acute or convalescent COVID-19. The CDR3 protein is CASSRRTSGSYNEQFF. CDR3 bases: TGTGCCAGCAGTAGAAGGACTAGCGGATCCTACAATGAGCAGTTCTTC.